The T cell receptor beta chain described here comes from a study of shared clonotypes between healthy human individuals. Study-level background: Per donor, CD8 memory used one plate, CD8 naive used two, CD4 memory used three and CD4 naive used three. Study results and limitations: Sharing across four donors was highest in naive CD4 (roughly 5%) and lowest in memory CD8 (roughly 0.4%). The researchers took only blood, and tissue repertoires probably look different.

Germline lookup yields CDR1 KGHSH and CDR2 LQKENI. Between the trimmed V and J ends, which lost 6 bases and 0 bases, there was a span of 9 bases. The CDR3 loop spans 13 amino acids. Libraries were prepared by immunoSEQ multiplex PCR; TCRdb keeps only in-frame clonotypes and omits some of them. The sample has 1,500,000 or so clones; 95% to 97% are singletons. Comment on this clone: Antigen: not known.

Sequenced: naive CD4+ T cells sorted from blood. Subset in this sample: CD45RA+ positively selected. V is TRBV18 and J is TRBJ2-7, with D possibly being TRBD1 or TRBD2 (5 bases each). The TCR comes from a man aged 30 to 39 in good health. The CDR3 DNA is TGTGCCAGCTCCTGGGACCACTCCTACGAGCAGTACTTC. As protein: CASSWDHSYEQYF.